This T cell receptor (beta chain) was captured in a study of neoadjuvant anti-PD-1 for oral cavity cancer. Study-wide background: Most patients had three to four biweekly doses of 3 mg/kg nivolumab before resection. Non-progressing patients received a fourth nivolumab dose near day 43, then surgery on days 50-56.

There are a few counts of this clone. What it binds is not known. Six replicates per PBMC sample, mostly from roughly 500 ng of genomic DNA. Method: immunoSEQ multiplex PCR; TCRdb's copy keeps in-frame clones and lacks some. The table lists just over 14,000 clones, about three quarters of them singletons. V lost 4 bases, J lost 3 bases, and 6 bases stayed unmatched. Looked up from germline, CDR1 is GTSNPN and CDR2 is SVGIG (reference sequence). The CDR3 totals 14 residues. Study results and limitations: Treg/Th17 ratio rose with pretreatment blood and fell with post-treatment tumor TCRbeta clonality.

This clonotype originated in a person between 40 and 85 years old with oral cavity squamous cell carcinoma. The chain recombines TRBV30 with TRBJ1-1, with 9 bases identical to TRBD1. Sequenced material: PBMCs, taken before nivolumab (anti-PD-1) treatment. The CDR3 DNA follows: TGTGCCTGGAAGGGACAGGGCCCCTACACTGAAGCTTTCTTT. Amino acids: CAWKGQGPYTEAFF.